Shown below are 19 T cell receptor beta chains from a single sample sequenced in a study of T-cell reconstitution after alpha-beta-depleted transplantation in children. Preparing the TCRbeta library involved the use of unique molecular identifiers. TCRdb reprocessed the PCR reads with MiXCR, giving one entry per CDR3 protein. The sample contains fewer than 1 million distinct CDR3 sequences, roughly 15% of which appear only once. The source material was PBMCs, mostly from graft donor cells, sampled 360 days after TCRalphabeta/CD19-depleted stem cell transplant. These receptors were obtained from a male patient under 18 who had a stem cell transplant for acute lymphoblastic leukemia, so the T cells may come from the graft donor.

This clonotype has just a few counts. The rearrangement joins TRBV11-2 to TRBJ2-2; 9 bases are shared with TRBD2. V gave up 5 bases and J gave up 6 bases; unmatched junction bases: 19. Germline lookup yields CDR1 SGHAT and CDR2 FQNNGV. This CDR3 has 19 residues. The CDR3 protein is CASSPPPGVAGAVAGELFF. In DNA, the CDR3 is TGTGCCAGCAGCCCCCCCCCGGGGGTAGCGGGAGCGGTAGCCGGGGAGCTGTTTTTT.

The chain links TRBV2 to TRBJ2-5; 14 positions agree with TRBD2. This CDR3 is built from 16 residues. Per the germline V gene, CDR1 is SNHLY and CDR2 is FYNNEI. J lost 5 bases, V lost 3 bases, and 5 bases had no gene match. The DNA of the CDR3 is TGTGCCAGCAGTGAGGGGACTAGCGGGAGTGGGGAGACCCAGTACTTC. Protein: CASSEGTSGSGETQYF.

This clonotype showed up many times. The CDR3 sequence is CASSRTSGPYNEQFF. The DNA of the CDR3 is TGCGCCAGCAGCCGGACTAGCGGGCCTTACAATGAGCAGTTCTTC. This sequence joins TRBV5-1 and TRBJ2-1, with 11 bases that match TRBD2. The CDR3 runs to 15 residues. Germline CDR1 SGHRS, CDR2 YFSETQ. With V trimmed by 4 bases and J by 4 bases, 4 bases remained unmatched.

In this sample, this clonotype turned up a few times. CDR3 loop: CSARWRHEQYF. The CDR3 coding sequence is TGCAGTGCTAGATGGCGGCACGAGCAGTACTTC. The chain joins TRBV20-1 to TRBJ2-7; no clear D gene. Per the germline V gene, CDR1 is DFQATT and CDR2 is SNEGSKA (reference sequence). CDR3 length equals 11 residues. The ends were cut back, 2 bases at V and 5 bases at J, with 7 bases in the middle.

This clonotype was recorded at least ten times. The rearrangement uses TRBV9 and TRBJ2-7; D ambiguous. In germline, CDR1 is SGDLS, CDR2 YYNGEE. The V gene lost 0 bases and the J gene lost 2 bases, with 6 bases spanning the gap. This CDR3 has 13 residues. In nucleotides, the CDR3 is TGTGCCAGCAGCGTAGGCTCGGCCTACGAGCAGTACTTC. Its protein product is CASSVGSAYEQYF.

This clonotype was recorded a few times. J is TRBJ2-7 and V is TRBV5-1; 8 positions agree with TRBD1. V was clipped by 5 bases and J by 2 bases; unmatched bases: 12. Germline loops: CDR1 SGHRS, CDR2 YFSETQ. There are 16 residues in the CDR3. The CDR3 DNA follows: TGCGCCAGCAGACAAACGGCAGGGGGCGGAACCTACGAGCAGTACTTC. It specifies CASRQTAGGGTYEQYF.

This clonotype was observed a handful of times. The chain employs TRBV29-1 and TRBJ1-2, with a tentative D call TRBD1 (5 bases). Trimming stripped 6 bases from V and 5 bases from J, with 19 bases between. This CDR3 is built from 14 residues. Germline V gives CDR1 SQVTM, CDR2 ANQGSEA. For the CDR3, the DNA is TGCAGCGTGAATTCTTTGGGGCCGCTTTATGGCTACACCTTC. Translation: CSVNSLGPLYGYTF.

The CDR3 coding sequence is TGTGCCAGCAGCTTAGTTAGCAGCCTGAACACTGAAGCTTTCTTT. This encodes CASSLVSSLNTEAFF. The gene calls are TRBV11-2 and TRBJ1-1; D not certain. This CDR3 has 15 amino acids. The germline V and J ends were trimmed by 1 base and 0 bases, with 9 bases remaining between them. Germline loops: CDR1 SGHAT, CDR2 FQNNGV.

This clonotype was found once. The rearrangement links TRBV27 to TRBJ2-1, with D possibly being TRBD1 (5 bases). This CDR3 is 15 amino acids long. With 2 bases removed from V and 4 bases from J, the gap between germline ends came to 12 bases. CDR1 and CDR2 (germline): MNHEY, SMNVEV (reference sequence). The CDR3 loop is CASSLMGPTYNEQFF. The CDR3 region has the DNA TGTGCCAGCAGTTTAATGGGGCCGACTTACAATGAGCAGTTCTTC.

In this sample, this clonotype turned up a few times. This chain joins TRBV30 and TRBJ2-3; D unresolved. This CDR3 comprises 12 residues. The V end lost 2 bases, the J end lost 6 bases, and 9 bases lay between the germline ends. Per germline, CDR1 GTSNPN and CDR2 SVGIG (reference sequence). CDR3 DNA sequence: TGTGCCTGGAGTAACCCGTCGGATACGCAGTATTTT. It specifies CAWSNPSDTQYF.

CDR3 in amino acids: CASSAGTGGRGGSYEQYF. Here the CDR3 DNA reads TGTGCCAGCAGCGCGGGGACAGGGGGCAGGGGTGGATCCTACGAGCAGTACTTC. The chain uses TRBV7-7 and TRBJ2-7, with TRBD1 identical over 12 bases. V trimming: 5 bases; J trimming: 1 base; junction bases outside the gene matches: 12. CDR1 is SSHAT, CDR2 FNYEAQ, per germline (reference sequence). The CDR3 extends over 18 amino acids.

This clonotype has at least ten counts. The chain combines TRBV12-3 or TRBV12-4 with TRBJ2-1; D possibly corresponds to TRBD2 (5 bases). Trimming shortened V by 5 bases and J by 8 bases, and 16 bases separated the two germline ends. This CDR3 is 14 amino acids long. CDR3 protein: CASSPRAAWYEQFF. As DNA, the CDR3 is TGTGCCAGCAGTCCTCGAGCGGCCTGGTATGAGCAGTTCTTC.

This chain links TRBV27 with TRBJ2-7, with D possibly matching TRBD2 (5 bases). This CDR3 is built from 15 residues. CDR1 is MNHEY, CDR2 SMNVEV, per germline (reference sequence). Trimming removed 6 bases at V and 3 bases at J, with 18 bases between. The CDR3 region has the DNA TGTGCCAGCAGCTTGAGAGGGAGCTCCTTCTACGAGCAGTACTTC. Protein: CASSLRGSSFYEQYF.

The V gene is TRBV12-3 or TRBV12-4, the J gene TRBJ1-2; D gene ambiguous. The V gene lost 1 base and the J gene lost 8 bases, with 17 bases spanning the gap. The CDR3 is 15 residues long. The CDR3 reads CASSLVESATSGYTF. The DNA for the CDR3 is TGTGCCAGCAGTTTAGTGGAGAGTGCCACTTCGGGCTACACCTTC.

There are a few counts of this clonotype. J is TRBJ1-2 and V is TRBV11-2; a weak D match, TRBD1 (6 bases). CDR3 length: 12 amino acids. Trimming pared 6 bases from V and 4 bases from J, leaving 9 bases between. Germline values: CDR1 SGHAT, CDR2 FQNNGV. The CDR3 loop reads CASRPTGYGYTF. Here the CDR3 DNA reads TGTGCCAGCAGGCCGACAGGCTATGGCTACACCTTC.

This clonotype was counted only a few times. This chain links TRBV4-1 with TRBJ2-7, with 10 bases lining up with TRBD1. This CDR3 contains 16 residues. With 2 bases clipped from V and 2 bases from J, the junction kept 6 bases outside the gene matches. Germline loops: CDR1 MGHRA, CDR2 YSYEKL. This chain's CDR3 is CASSQPKGTGAYEQYF. In DNA form, the CDR3 reads TGCGCCAGCAGCCAACCTAAAGGGACAGGGGCCTACGAGCAGTACTTC.

Only a few counts were recorded for this clonotype. The chain joins TRBV11-2 to TRBJ2-1; D perhaps matches TRBD2 (6 bases). The CDR3 covers 16 residues. The germline V gene has CDR1 SGHAT and CDR2 FQNNGV. Trimming stripped 5 bases from V and 0 bases from J, with 14 bases between. The CDR3, as DNA: TGTGCCAGCAGCACCCATTCTAGCGTCTCCTACAATGAGCAGTTCTTC. It is translated as CASSTHSSVSYNEQFF.

In this sample, this clonotype turned up many times. The chain employs TRBV12-3 or TRBV12-4 and TRBJ1-5; D might be TRBD1 (5 bases). The CDR3 is made up of 15 amino acids. V gave up 1 base and J gave up 0 bases, with 7 bases separating them. This chain's CDR3 is CASSLEGNSNQPQHF. CDR3 sequence (DNA): TGTGCCAGCAGTTTAGAGGGGAATAGCAATCAGCCCCAGCATTTT.

The chain joins TRBV20-1 to TRBJ2-7; D possibly matches TRBD1 or TRBD2 (5 bases each). The CDR3 spans 14 residues. The germline V and J ends were trimmed by 3 bases and 0 bases, with 12 bases remaining between them. From germline, CDR1 is DFQATT and CDR2 SNEGSKA (reference sequence). CDR3 residues: CSARLGDHSYEQYF. In nucleotides, the CDR3 is TGCAGTGCTAGGTTGGGGGACCACTCCTACGAGCAGTACTTC.